The 11 T cell receptor beta chains listed next were all sequenced from one sample in a study of regulatory T cells in long-lasting Graves disease. Time point described: persistent/refractory GD, antithyroid drugs over 5 years with positive TRAb. From RNA extracted from PBMCs, the TCR library was made. TCR beta libraries were built with iRepertoire HTBI primers and Arm-PCR of CDR3 regions. TCRdb independently ran MiXCR on the multiplex PCR reads; one entry per CDR3 protein. The data contain about 310,000 distinct CDR3 sequences, 20% to 25% of them singletons. Here the sequenced sample was peripheral blood mononuclear cells (PBMCs), taken when the disease was refractory, from a patient treated with antithyroid drugs. The receptors were sampled from a female donor with Graves disease.

This clonotype was seen a handful of times. V is TRBV4-3 and J is TRBJ1-1, with a weak D call TRBD1 (6 bases). The CDR3 spans 17 residues. V gave up 0 bases and J gave up 1 base, with 15 bases separating them. Per the germline V gene, CDR1 is LGHNA and CDR2 is YSLEER. Here the CDR3 reads CASSQENLRDTNTEAFF. DNA of the CDR3: TGCGCCAGCAGCCAAGAAAACCTTCGGGACACGAACACTGAAGCTTTCTTT.

V is TRBV20-1 and J is TRBJ1-1; 10 bases line up with TRBD1. The CDR3 covers 17 residues. The V and J ends lost 5 bases and 0 bases, in that order; junction bases with no gene match: 12. The germline CDR1 and CDR2 sequences are DFQATT and SNEGSKA (reference sequence). The CDR3, as DNA: TGCAGTGCTCCGGGACAGGGGCAGTGGGTAATGAACACTGAAGCTTTCTTT. Translating gives CSAPGQGQWVMNTEAFF.

This clonotype was seen a few times. The chain carries TRBV7-8 and TRBJ2-7; 8 bases agree with TRBD1. This CDR3 comprises 18 residues. CDR1 is SGHVS, CDR2 FQNEAQ, per germline. With 3 bases clipped from V and 2 bases from J, the junction kept 15 bases outside the gene matches. The chain's CDR3 is CASSLPGTGLLRTYEQYF. The DNA for the CDR3 is TGTGCCAGCAGCTTGCCCGGGACAGGCCTCCTTCGCACCTACGAGCAGTACTTC.

As regards this clonotype: A much larger clone sits a single nucleotide away, making a read error possible. The chain is built from TRBV30 and TRBJ2-7, with D possibly being TRBD1 or TRBD2 (7 bases each). The CDR3 covers 13 residues. CDR1 is GTSNPN and CDR2 is SVGIG in the germline V gene (reference sequence). The CDR3 is CAFDREGSYDQYF. The CDR3 DNA reads as TGTGCCTTTGACAGGGAGGGATCCTACGATCAGTACTTC.

This clonotype was picked up a small number of times. This sequence joins TRBV7-8 and TRBJ1-4; maybe TRBD1 (5 bases). This CDR3 has 15 amino acids. V was shortened by 6 bases and J by 10 bases, with 21 bases between the two germline ends. Germline loops: CDR1 SGHVS, CDR2 FQNEAQ. The CDR3 region is CASRQRGPEPGKLFF. The CDR3 DNA is TGTGCCAGCAGACAACGGGGCCCTGAGCCAGGAAAACTGTTTTTT.

This clonotype was seen a few times. V usage is TRBV30 and J usage is TRBJ1-2, with D perhaps matching TRBD1 (6 bases). This CDR3 is built from 12 residues. Trimming pared 7 bases from V and 2 bases from J, leaving 11 bases between. Germline values: CDR1 GTSNPN, CDR2 SVGIG (reference sequence). The CDR3 sequence: CASRQENYGYTF. The CDR3 DNA follows: TGTGCCTCTAGACAGGAAAACTATGGCTACACCTTC.

The chain joins TRBV27 to TRBJ2-2; 8 nucleotides match TRBD1. Trimming cost V 2 bases and J 1 base; bases outside gene matches: 0. Germline lookup yields CDR1 MNHEY and CDR2 SMNVEV (reference sequence). CDR3 length: 15 amino acids. The CDR3 DNA sequence: TGTGCCAGCAGTTTAGACAGGGGGAACACCGGGGAGCTGTTTTTT. Translated: CASSLDRGNTGELFF.

J is TRBJ1-6 and V is TRBV27; 10 bases match TRBD1. The CDR3 is 13 amino acids. Germline CDR1 reads MNHEY; CDR2 reads SMNVEV (reference sequence). V dropped 8 bases and J dropped 10; count of bases not matched to a gene: 5. The CDR3 nucleotides read TGTGCCAGCCACGGACAGGGGGAATCACCCCTCCACTTT. This gives the protein CASHGQGESPLHF.

The rearrangement uses TRBV20-1 and TRBJ2-7, with TRBD2 matching 7 bases. Germline V gives CDR1 DFQATT, CDR2 SNEGSKA (reference sequence). The CDR3 runs 15 residues. J was trimmed by 5 bases and V by 1 base; bases with no gene match: 11. CDR3 sequence reads: CSARVRFSGYHEQYF. In nucleotides, the CDR3 is TGCAGTGCTAGAGTAAGGTTTAGCGGGTACCACGAGCAGTACTTC.

This clonotype was seen more than once but under ten times. The rearrangement links TRBV5-1 to TRBJ2-7; possibly TRBD1 for D (5 bases). Germline CDR1 SGHRS, CDR2 YFSETQ. Deletions cut 4 bases from V and 3 bases from J, with 14 bases between. The CDR3 loop spans 14 amino acids. In nucleotides, the CDR3 is TGCGCCAGCAGCCTTAATGAGGACAACTACGAGCAGTACTTC. Protein: CASSLNEDNYEQYF.

The DNA for the CDR3 is TGCAGCGTACTACTGGCGGGAGTGGTGGAGCAGTACTTC. It encodes CSVLLAGVVEQYF. The chain combines TRBV29-1 with TRBJ2-7; 7 bases line up with TRBD2. The CDR3 contains 13 residues. Germline CDR1 SQVTM, CDR2 ANQGSEA. After removal of 6 bases from V and 7 bases from J, the junction contained 12 bases not matched to a gene.